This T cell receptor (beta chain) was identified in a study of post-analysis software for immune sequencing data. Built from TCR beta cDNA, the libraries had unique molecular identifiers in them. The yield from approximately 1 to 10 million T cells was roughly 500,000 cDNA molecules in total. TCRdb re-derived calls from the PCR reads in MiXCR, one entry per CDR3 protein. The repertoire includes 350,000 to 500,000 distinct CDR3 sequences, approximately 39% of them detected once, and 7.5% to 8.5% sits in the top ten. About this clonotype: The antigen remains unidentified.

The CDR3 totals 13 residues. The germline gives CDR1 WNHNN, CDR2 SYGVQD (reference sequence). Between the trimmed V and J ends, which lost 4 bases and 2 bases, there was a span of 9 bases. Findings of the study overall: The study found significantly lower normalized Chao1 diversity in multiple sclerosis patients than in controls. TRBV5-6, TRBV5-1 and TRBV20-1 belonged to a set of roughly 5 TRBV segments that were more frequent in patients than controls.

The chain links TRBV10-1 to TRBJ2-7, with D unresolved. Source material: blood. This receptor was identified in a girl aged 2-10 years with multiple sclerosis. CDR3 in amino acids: CASSGQLAYEQYF. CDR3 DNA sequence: TGCGCCAGCAGTGGGCAGCTGGCCTACGAGCAGTACTTC.